The TCR beta chain under discussion was sequenced for a study of brain T cells in children with intractable seizures. Points from the study as a whole: Absence of clones before surgery may stem from lower sequencing depth.

About this clone itself: Its matching antigen is unknown.

Time point given: blood from clinic visit 5 months post-surgery; TSC patient then seizure free. Sequencing was limited to surgery cases with top T cell transcript signatures in brain tissue. The V gene's germline CDR1 is MNHEY and CDR2 SVGAGI. V lost 7 bases and J 5 bases, leaving 14 bases between the germline ends. This CDR3 has 13 residues. Measured with immunoSEQ multiplex PCR; TCRdb has only the in-frame clones, and not every one. This sample has around 340,000 clones, with 93% found just once. The receptor was derived from a boy less than two years old with tuberous sclerosis and intractable seizures. The chain has TRBV6-5 and TRBJ1-1; tentative D call: TRBD1 (6 bases). The sequences come from peripheral blood, collected approximately 5 months after surgery. The CDR3 DNA sequence: TGTGCCAGCATTACGACGAGGGGGACTGAAGCTTTCTTT. The encoded protein is CASITTRGTEAFF.